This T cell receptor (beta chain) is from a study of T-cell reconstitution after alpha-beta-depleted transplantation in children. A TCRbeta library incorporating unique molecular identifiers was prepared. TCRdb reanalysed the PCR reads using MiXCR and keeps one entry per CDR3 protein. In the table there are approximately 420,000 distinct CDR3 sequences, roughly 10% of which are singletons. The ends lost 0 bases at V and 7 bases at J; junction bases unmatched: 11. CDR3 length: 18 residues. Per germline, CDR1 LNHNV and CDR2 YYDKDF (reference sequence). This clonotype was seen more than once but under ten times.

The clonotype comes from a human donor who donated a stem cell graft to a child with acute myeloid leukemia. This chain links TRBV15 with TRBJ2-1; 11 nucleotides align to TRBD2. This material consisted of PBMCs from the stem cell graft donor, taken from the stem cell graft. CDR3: CATSRETSGGSWANEQFF. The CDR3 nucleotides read TGTGCCACCAGCAGAGAAACTAGCGGGGGCTCTTGGGCTAATGAGCAGTTCTTC.